These 28 T cell receptor beta chains were all obtained from the same sample, sequenced in a study of blood T cell repertoires in COVID-19 (dated by TCRdb to about 2020). Library prep was done by the immunoSEQ multiplex PCR assay. As stored in TCRdb, this immuneACCESS dataset retains in-frame rearrangements with V and J assigned. A fraction of the clones does not appear; measured against another copy, unresolved V genes explain less than half of the discrepancy, and the remainder lacks a known reason. Within this sample are 46,000 or so clones, with about 90% of them counted one time only. About 8% of the sample belongs to the ten largest clones. Input material: peripheral blood. The receptors stem from a man aged 45-65 years with acute or convalescent COVID-19.

The chain couples TRBV5-6 to TRBJ1-2; 8 nucleotides line up with TRBD1. This CDR3 is built from 15 residues. The junction had 9 bases not matched to a gene; V was cut back by 4 bases and J by 4 bases. Germline V gene sequence: CDR1 SGHDT, CDR2 YYEEEE. The CDR3 loop is CASSRRDRIFYGYTF. CDR3 nucleotide sequence: TGTGCCAGCAGCCGACGGGACAGGATTTTCTATGGCTACACCTTC. Supplemented by reference TRBV5-6 and TRBJ1-2, the full variable domain reads DAGVTQSPTHLIKTRGQQVTLRCSPKSGHDTVSWYQQALGQGPQFIFQYYEEEERQRGNFPDRFSGHQFPNYSSELNVNALLLGDSALYLCASSRRDRIFYGYTFGSGTRLTVV.

The V call is TRBV3-1 (or the pseudogene TRBV3-2), the J call TRBJ2-1; D possibly corresponds to TRBD2 (5 bases). This CDR3 has 14 amino acids. Germline CDR1 and CDR2: LGHDT and YNNKEL (reference sequence). V was clipped by 1 base and J by 10 bases, with 14 bases between them. The DNA of the CDR3 is TGTGCCAGCAGCCAAGGAGGAGTCCGAGGGGAGCAGTTCTTC. It yields the protein CASSQGGVRGEQFF.

The rearrangement joins TRBV6-1 to TRBJ1-2; TRBD1 agrees at 8 bases. There are 14 residues in the CDR3. Germline values: CDR1 MNHNS, CDR2 SASEGT. J was trimmed by 10 bases and V by 0 bases; bases with no gene match: 7. The CDR3 sequence is CASSEADRGFDYTF. Written as DNA, the CDR3 is TGTGCCAGCAGTGAAGCCGACAGGGGATTTGACTACACCTTC.

The chain recombines TRBV5-4 with TRBJ2-7; 7 nucleotides match TRBD1. CDR1 is SGHNT, CDR2 YYREEE, per germline (reference sequence). The CDR3 has 15 residues. The V and J ends lost 2 bases and 3 bases, in that order; junction bases with no gene match: 8. The CDR3 DNA sequence: TGTGCCAGCAGCTTACACAGGGGAAGGGACTACGAGCAGTACTTC. Its translation is CASSLHRGRDYEQYF.

The chain uses TRBV27 and TRBJ2-7; TRBD1 aligns across 7 bases. The germline V gene has CDR1 MNHEY and CDR2 SMNVEV (reference sequence). The junction had 6 bases not matched to a gene; V was cut back by 6 bases and J by 7 bases. The CDR3 covers 12 residues. In DNA form, the CDR3 reads TGTGCCAGCAGCCGTACAGGGGAGGAGCAGTACTTC. It encodes CASSRTGEEQYF.

The rearrangement joins TRBV5-1 to TRBJ1-3, with D hard to call. Germline V gives CDR1 SGHRS, CDR2 YFSETQ. V lost 0 bases to trimming and J lost 3 bases, with 4 bases between them. The CDR3 is made up of 13 amino acids. DNA of the CDR3: TGCGCCAGCAGCTTGGCGGTTGGAAACACCATATATTTT. Translated, it gives CASSLAVGNTIYF.

This clone has a single count. In nucleotides, the CDR3 is TGTGCCAGTAAACCCGGGACAGGGTTTTCCTATGGCTACACCTTC. Its translation is CASKPGTGFSYGYTF. This rearrangement joins TRBV19 to TRBJ1-2, with 9 bases lining up with TRBD1. The J segment lost 4 bases and the V segment lost 7 bases, leaving 10 bases of the junction unmatched. The CDR3 runs to 15 residues. From germline, CDR1 is LNHDA and CDR2 SQIVND (reference sequence).

The chain is built from TRBV12-5 and TRBJ1-2; 10 nucleotides agree with TRBD1. The length of the CDR3 is 15 residues. Germline assignment: CDR1 LGHNT and CDR2 FRNRAP. With V trimmed by 6 bases and J by 7 bases, 11 bases remained unmatched. The CDR3, as DNA: TGTGCTAGTGGGGTCTCCGGGACAGGGGTGTCTGGCTACACCTTC. This gives the protein CASGVSGTGVSGYTF.

The J gene is TRBJ2-1, the V gene TRBV5-1; 8 positions match TRBD1. Trimming cost V 4 bases and J 8 bases; bases outside gene matches: 5. CDR3 length: 13 residues. Germline values: CDR1 SGHRS, CDR2 YFSETQ. The CDR3 nucleotides are TGCGCCAGCAGCCTGGACAGGGCAGATGAGCAGTTCTTC. As protein: CASSLDRADEQFF.

V is TRBV10-3 and J is TRBJ1-5; 12 bases map to TRBD1. Germline values: CDR1 ENHRY, CDR2 SYGVKD. V lost 10 bases and J lost 5; bases outside the gene matches: 6. This CDR3 is 14 amino acids long. Written as DNA, the CDR3 is TGTGCCACAGGGACAGGGGGCGTCGATCAGCCCCAGCATTTT. It codes for CATGTGGVDQPQHF.

This clone was observed a handful of times. The V gene is TRBV27, the J gene TRBJ2-2; 8 bases are shared with TRBD1. This CDR3 has 15 residues. The germline V gene encodes CDR1 MNHEY and CDR2 SMNVEV (reference sequence). V was pared by 2 bases and J by 4 bases, with 3 bases of the junction left unmatched. CDR3 in amino acids: CASSLRTGSTGELFF. The CDR3 nucleotides read TGTGCCAGCAGTTTAAGGACAGGGTCCACCGGGGAGCTGTTTTTT.

The J gene is TRBJ2-5, the V gene TRBV7-8, with 10 bases lining up with TRBD2. Germline CDR1 and CDR2: SGHVS and FQNEAQ. V lost 8 bases and J lost 2; bases outside the gene matches: 14. CDR3 length: 17 amino acids. CDR3: CASRGSGGAGTQETQYF. Here the CDR3 DNA reads TGTGCCAGCCGGGGAAGCGGGGGGGCCGGTACTCAAGAGACCCAGTACTTC. Drawing the rest from reference TRBV7-8 and TRBJ2-5, the complete variable domain is GAGVSQSPRYKVAKRGQDVALRCDPISGHVSLFWYQQALGQGPEFLTYFQNEAQLDKSGLPSDRFFAERPEGSVSTLKIQRTQQEDSAVYLCASRGSGGAGTQETQYFGPGTRLLVL.

V and J are TRBV6-5 and TRBJ2-7, with 7 nucleotides matching TRBD1. The V and J ends lost 4 bases and 0 bases, in that order; junction bases with no gene match: 3. The CDR3 sequence is 14 residues long. Germline CDR1 is MNHEY and CDR2 is SVGAGI. Here the CDR3 DNA reads TGTGCCAGCAGTTTGACAGGGAGCTCCTACGAGCAGTACTTC. Translating it yields CASSLTGSSYEQYF.

This sequence joins TRBV18 and TRBJ1-1; D is unclear. V lost 0 bases and J lost 5, with 7 bases in between. Germline loops: CDR1 KGHSH, CDR2 LQKENI. This CDR3 region has 13 residues. CDR3 protein: CASSPPIQTEAFF. The CDR3 region has the DNA TGTGCCAGCTCACCACCAATACAGACTGAAGCTTTCTTT.

The chain carries TRBV28 and TRBJ2-2; weak D call: TRBD2 (5 bases). The CDR3 contains 15 residues. The germline V gene has CDR1 MDHEN and CDR2 SYDVKM. The V and J ends lost 5 bases and 6 bases respectively, with 16 bases between them. In DNA form, the CDR3 reads TGTGCCAGCAGTGGCGTCGGGGTCGGGTCCGGGGAGCTGTTTTTT. Translation: CASSGVGVGSGELFF.

V usage is TRBV13 and J usage is TRBJ2-2; 7 bases are a match to TRBD1. The CDR3 runs 14 residues. Per the germline V gene, CDR1 is PRHDT and CDR2 is FYEKMQ (reference sequence). V dropped 8 bases and J dropped 5; count of bases not matched to a gene: 8. The CDR3 here is CASAGGERTGELFF. CDR3 bases: TGTGCCAGCGCAGGGGGAGAAAGGACCGGGGAGCTGTTTTTT.

This clone was detected a few times. The chain combines TRBV11-1 with TRBJ1-4; D remains ambiguous. Looked up from germline, CDR1 is SGHAT and CDR2 is FQDESV (reference sequence). The CDR3 has 14 amino acids. V gave up 7 bases and J gave up 5 bases, with 14 bases separating them. CDR3 in DNA: TGTGCCAGCAAATCCGAGGCCTCCAATGAAAAACTGTTTTTT. Amino acids: CASKSEASNEKLFF.

V is TRBV29-1 and J is TRBJ2-1, with TRBD2 matching over 7 bases. Trimming cost V 1 base and J 3 bases; bases outside gene matches: 3. From germline, CDR1 is SQVTM and CDR2 ANQGSEA. The CDR3 has 14 residues. The CDR3 region is CSVEVGRVYNEQFF. CDR3 nucleotide sequence: TGCAGCGTTGAAGTGGGGAGGGTCTACAATGAGCAGTTCTTC.

The V and J genes are TRBV19 and TRBJ2-7; D is ambiguous. V was trimmed by 8 bases and J by 2 bases, leaving 10 bases between them. The V gene's germline CDR1 is LNHDA and CDR2 SQIVND (reference sequence). CDR3 size: 12 residues. This chain's CDR3 is CASSEIPYEQYF. The CDR3 DNA reads as TGTGCCAGTTCGGAGATTCCCTACGAGCAGTACTTC. Combining the CDR3 with reference TRBV19 and TRBJ2-7 gives the whole variable domain DGGITQSPKYLFRKEGQNVTLSCEQNLNHDAMYWYRQDPGQGLRLIYYSQIVNDFQKGDIAEGYSVSREKKESFPLTVTSAQKNPTAFYLCASSEIPYEQYFGPGTRLTVT.

The rearrangement uses TRBV30 and TRBJ1-1; maybe TRBD1 (6 bases). CDR3 length: 14 residues. Trimming cost V 2 bases and J 1 base, with 11 bases left between them. Per the germline V gene, CDR1 is GTSNPN and CDR2 is SVGIG (reference sequence). CDR3 in amino acids: CAWSYAGENTEAFF. The DNA for the CDR3 is TGTGCCTGGAGTTATGCAGGGGAGAACACTGAAGCTTTCTTT.

The CDR3 loop reads CASSGYGKNTEAFF. The CDR3 bases are TGTGCCAGCAGTGGATACGGGAAAAACACTGAAGCTTTCTTT. This rearrangement joins TRBV25-1 to TRBJ1-1; no clear D. CDR3 length: 14 amino acids. V was clipped by 4 bases and J by 2 bases, with 11 bases between them. CDR1 is MGHDK, CDR2 SYGVNS, per germline.

The chain carries TRBV7-8 and TRBJ2-5, with D possibly being TRBD1 (5 bases). Trimming shortened V by 1 base and J by 5 bases, and 11 bases separated the two germline ends. The CDR3 is 14 residues long. Looked up from germline, CDR1 is SGHVS and CDR2 is FQNEAQ. CDR3 DNA sequence: TGTGCCAGCAGCTTAGGCAGGGTGGTGGAGACCCAGTACTTC. Protein sequence: CASSLGRVVETQYF.

V is TRBV3-1 (or the pseudogene TRBV3-2) and J is TRBJ1-5, with a weak D call TRBD1 (5 bases). The CDR3 length is 13 residues. Germline V gene data show CDR1 as LGHDT and CDR2 as YNNKEL (reference sequence). V was shortened by 5 bases and J by 11 bases, with 16 bases between the two germline ends. In DNA, the CDR3 is TGTGCCAGCAGCTGGGGGTCTCGGGGGACCCAGCATTTT. Translation: CASSWGSRGTQHF.

The rearrangement uses TRBV27 and TRBJ1-2; D is possibly TRBD1 (6 bases). The germline CDR1 and CDR2 sequences are MNHEY and SMNVEV (reference sequence). The CDR3 extends over 12 amino acids. Trimming stripped 4 bases from V and 9 bases from J, with 12 bases between. In nucleotides, the CDR3 is TGTGCCAGCAGTTCGATTCAGGGGAGCTACACCTTC. Its protein product is CASSSIQGSYTF.

The chain employs TRBV29-1 and TRBJ2-7; D is possibly TRBD1 (6 bases). Germline CDR1 is SQVTM and CDR2 is ANQGSEA. There are 15 residues in the CDR3. V was shortened by 3 bases and J by 3 bases, with 18 bases between the two germline ends. The CDR3 DNA follows: TGCAGCGTTGAGGGGGCGACGGAGGCTGGCTACGAGCAGTACTTC. This gives the protein CSVEGATEAGYEQYF.

This rearrangement joins TRBV2 to TRBJ1-1, with 8 positions matching TRBD1. The J segment lost 2 bases and the V segment lost 4 bases, leaving 6 bases of the junction unmatched. Germline V lookup: CDR1 SNHLY, CDR2 FYNNEI. The CDR3 is 15 amino acids. CDR3: CASSVDREGNTEAFF. The CDR3 nucleotides read TGTGCCAGCAGTGTGGACAGGGAAGGAAACACTGAAGCTTTCTTT.

This chain links TRBV18 with TRBJ1-3; no clear D. In germline, CDR1 is KGHSH, CDR2 LQKENI. This CDR3 comprises 16 residues. Trimming stripped 1 base from V and 0 bases from J, with 10 bases between. This chain's CDR3 is CASSPQQQFSGNTIYF. For the CDR3, the DNA is TGTGCCAGCTCACCACAGCAACAGTTCTCTGGAAACACCATATATTTT.

The CDR3 protein is CASSVASGGIYEQYF. As DNA, the CDR3 is TGTGCCAGCAGCGTGGCTAGCGGGGGGATTTACGAGCAGTACTTC. This chain joins TRBV5-5 and TRBJ2-7, with 11 bases matching TRBD2. The CDR3 runs to 15 residues. Germline CDR1 and CDR2: SGHKS and YYEKEE (reference sequence). V was pared by 4 bases and J by 4 bases, with 7 bases of the junction left unmatched.